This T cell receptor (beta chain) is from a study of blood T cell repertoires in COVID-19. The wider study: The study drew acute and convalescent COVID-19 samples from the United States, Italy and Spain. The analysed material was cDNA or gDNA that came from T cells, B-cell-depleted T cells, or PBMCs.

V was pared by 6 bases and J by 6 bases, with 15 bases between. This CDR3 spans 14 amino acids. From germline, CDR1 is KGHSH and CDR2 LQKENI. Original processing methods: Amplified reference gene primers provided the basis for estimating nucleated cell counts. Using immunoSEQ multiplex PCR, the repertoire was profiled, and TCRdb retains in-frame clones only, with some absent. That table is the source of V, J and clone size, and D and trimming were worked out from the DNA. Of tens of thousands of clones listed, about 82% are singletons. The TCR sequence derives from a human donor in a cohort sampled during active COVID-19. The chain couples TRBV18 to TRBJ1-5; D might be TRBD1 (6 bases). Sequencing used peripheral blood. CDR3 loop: CASSPTGAGQPQHF. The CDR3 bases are TGTGCCAGCTCCCCGACAGGCGCAGGTCAGCCCCAGCATTTT.